This TCR beta chain was sequenced for a study of neurological immune-mediated disorders. This clonotype occurred many times. Time point of the sample: longitudinal time-point 2. The CDR3 totals 15 residues. V gave up 4 bases and J gave up 2 bases, with 10 bases separating them. CDR1 and CDR2 from the germline V gene are SGHRS and YFSETQ. Each CDR3 protein is one row after TCRdb ran MiXCR on the 5' RACE reads. The sample lists 65,000 to 85,000 distinct CDR3 sequences, 4.5% to 7.5% seen once, with over 6.5% in the top ten. This chain joins TRBV5-1 and TRBJ2-6; the D is unclear. The source of this sequence is a woman aged 55-69 years with multiple sclerosis. Sequenced sample: PBMCs. Here the CDR3 DNA reads TGCGCCAGCAGCGACCTTAACGCTGGGGCCAACGTCCTGACTTTC. Protein product: CASSDLNAGANVLTF.